Listed below are T cell receptor beta chains from one sample, sequenced in a study of synovial regulatory T cells in juvenile arthritis. Repertoires were generated with immunoSEQ multiplex PCR, while TCRdb's copy carries only in-frame clones and drops some. The sample table sets out about 10,000 clones. Input material: Treg cells from blood. The receptors come from a donor younger than 30 with juvenile idiopathic arthritis. Each CDR3 is given with its conserved first and last residue. Only some rows state a clone size, as once, few, many or a class for expanded clones.

J: TRBJ1-2; V: TRBV10-3; size: .; CDR3: CAISSGTGGAYTF
J: TRBJ2-2; V: TRBV12-5; size: .; CDR3: CASGFRGTFSNTGELFF
J: TRBJ2-7; V: TRBV6-1; size: .; CDR3: CASPDGYEQYF
J: TRBJ1-5; V: TRBV5-6; size: .; CDR3: CASSLTGNQPQHF
J: TRBJ1-2; V: TRBV4-1; size: .; CDR3: CASSQGQRFGYTF
J: TRBJ2-3; V: TRBV6-1; size: .; CDR3: CASSDGQMLAGTDTQYF
J: TRBJ1-1; V: TRBV19; size: .; CDR3: CASTRGAQLNTEAFF
J: TRBJ2-7; V: TRBV27; size: .; CDR3: CASSKFAGKLSYEQYF
J: TRBJ1-1; V: TRBV7-8; size: .; CDR3: CASSLWAARHTEAFF
J: TRBJ2-2; V: TRBV6-1; size: .; CDR3: CASSLGWNTGELFF
J: TRBJ2-1; V: TRBV5-6; size: .; CDR3: CASSLLRTAHNEQFF
J: TRBJ2-3; V: TRBV27; size: .; CDR3: CASTGTFTDTQYF
J: TRBJ2-3; V: TRBV11-2; size: .; CDR3: CASSPWDRPTDTQYF
J: TRBJ1-5; V: TRBV5-6; size: .; CDR3: CASSREDRVSNQPQHF
J: TRBJ1-5; V: TRBV4-2; size: .; CDR3: CASSQEEGQPQHF
J: TRBJ1-2; V: TRBV5-1; size: .; CDR3: CASSQGYGYTF
J: TRBJ2-2; V: TRBV5-1; size: .; CDR3: CASTSGAGELFF
J: TRBJ2-6; V: TRBV7-8; size: .; CDR3: CASSKQGYGANVLTF
J: TRBJ2-7; V: TRBV6-1; size: .; CDR3: CASSQGLAGVRFYEQYF
J: TRBJ1-1; V: TRBV2; size: medium-sized; CDR3: CASTYENTEAFF
J: TRBJ2-7; V: TRBV6-1; size: .; CDR3: CASSEATSRSYEQYF
J: TRBJ2-2; V: TRBV18; size: .; CDR3: CASSPPVTSGTGELFF
J: TRBJ2-1; V: TRBV5-6; size: .; CDR3: CASSRGVAGLDHEQFF
J: TRBJ2-4; V: TRBV11-3; size: .; CDR3: CASSLPAPAKNIQYF
J: TRBJ2-7; V: TRBV6-1; size: .; CDR3: CASSGLAGNLYEQYF
J: TRBJ2-1; V: TRBV5-6; size: .; CDR3: CASSLSQTTPKQFF
J: TRBJ2-3; V: TRBV11-2; size: .; CDR3: CASSPWTGDWDTQYF
J: TRBJ2-7; V: TRBV19; size: .; CDR3: CASSREGYYEQYF
J: TRBJ1-6; V: TRBV27; size: .; CDR3: CASSRTGGGRSPLHF
J: TRBJ1-1; V: TRBV5-6; size: .; CDR3: CASSRVTGGQLNTEAFF
J: TRBJ2-4; V: TRBV10-3; size: .; CDR3: CAISGDRDRIQYF
J: TRBJ1-2; V: TRBV5-6; size: .; CDR3: CASSRGQGGGYTF
J: TRBJ1-5; V: TRBV5-1; size: .; CDR3: CASRAFMDQPQHF
J: TRBJ2-2; V: TRBV6-1; size: .; CDR3: CASRGQFSNTGELFF
J: TRBJ1-5; V: TRBV6-1; size: .; CDR3: CASSRQGDQPQHF
J: TRBJ1-2; V: TRBV6-1; size: .; CDR3: CASSERWGRGYTF
J: TRBJ1-2; V: TRBV19; size: .; CDR3: CASSPAGGWGYTF
J: TRBJ2-5; V: TRBV6-1; size: .; CDR3: CASTAYRVQETQYF
J: TRBJ2-7; V: TRBV5-6; size: .; CDR3: CASSPDRAAYEQYF
J: TRBJ1-5; V: TRBV7-8; size: .; CDR3: CASSPEPGGYQPQHF
J: TRBJ1-1; V: TRBV5-6; size: .; CDR3: CASSLAMGRGDTEAFF
J: TRBJ1-5; V: TRBV7-8; size: .; CDR3: CASSHSLTRGQPQHF
J: TRBJ2-7; V: TRBV10-3; size: .; CDR3: CAISLKKADREWSNEQYF
J: TRBJ2-7; V: TRBV5-1; size: .; CDR3: CASSTDYEQYF
J: TRBJ1-2; V: TRBV30; size: .; CDR3: CAWGDVRGYTF
J: TRBJ1-1; V: TRBV18; size: .; CDR3: CASSLQEATLAFF
J: TRBJ2-3; V: TRBV10-3; size: .; CDR3: CAISGTSGGSTDTQYF
J: TRBJ1-2; V: TRBV4-1; size: .; CDR3: CASSAGQGHNYGYTF
J: TRBJ1-2; V: TRBV4-1; size: .; CDR3: CASSQEGRGAGGYTF
J: TRBJ2-7; V: TRBV11-2; size: .; CDR3: CASSFSPGGTYEQYF
J: TRBJ1-6; V: TRBV19; size: .; CDR3: CASSIPGTIGRPLHF
J: TRBJ1-1; V: TRBV18; size: .; CDR3: CASSPPGGGGNTEAFF
J: TRBJ1-6; V: TRBV11-2; size: .; CDR3: CASSLSQGNSPLHF
J: TRBJ2-1; V: TRBV12-5; size: .; CDR3: CASGPRGFWDEQFF
J: TRBJ1-2; V: TRBV20-1; size: .; CDR3: CSAIQSYGYTF